Following are 18 T cell receptor beta chains from one sample sequenced in a study of blood T cell repertoires in COVID-19. This table comes from immunoSEQ multiplex PCR, and its TCRdb copy is limited to in-frame clones, with some not included. The data contain 150,000 or so clones, 60% to 80% of them singletons. The specimen sequenced was PBMCs or T cells enriched from blood (not recorded which). The receptor source for this set is a woman in her forties or fifties who had recovered from COVID-19.

The rearrangement links TRBV5-1 to TRBJ1-2; 8 bases align to TRBD1. The V segment lost 0 bases and the J segment 6 bases; nucleotides outside the gene matches: 4. Germline values: CDR1 SGHRS, CDR2 YFSETQ. This CDR3 comprises 14 residues. The CDR3 DNA sequence: TGCGCCAGCAGCTTGGGACAGGGGCGGAATGGCTACACCTTC. As protein: CASSLGQGRNGYTF. The entire variable domain, with the rest obtained from reference TRBV5-1 and TRBJ1-2, is as follows: KAGVTQTPRYLIKTRGQQVTLSCSPISGHRSVSWYQQTPGQGLQFLFEYFSETQRNKGNFPGRFSGRQFSNSRSEMNVSTLELGDSALYLCASSLGQGRNGYTFGSGTRLTVV.

This chain uses TRBV2 with TRBJ1-5; D unresolved. CDR3 length equals 14 residues. The germline V and J ends were trimmed by 5 bases and 0 bases, with 8 bases remaining between them. Per germline, CDR1 SNHLY and CDR2 FYNNEI. CDR3 amino acids: CASSRGYSNQPQHF. Written as DNA, the CDR3 is TGTGCCAGCAGTCGGGGATATAGCAATCAGCCCCAGCATTTT.

The gene calls are TRBV28 and TRBJ1-2; TRBD1 might be the D (6 bases). Between the trimmed V and J ends, which lost 3 bases and 4 bases, there was a span of 12 bases. The CDR3 sequence is 14 residues long. Germline assignment: CDR1 MDHEN and CDR2 SYDVKM. The CDR3 reads CASSLDSSTYGYTF. The CDR3 DNA reads as TGTGCCAGCAGTTTGGACAGCTCAACCTATGGCTACACCTTC.

The rearrangement links TRBV9 to TRBJ2-7; 8 positions match TRBD2. CDR3 length: 16 amino acids. CDR1 and CDR2 from the germline V gene are SGDLS and YYNGEE. After removal of 0 bases from V and 2 bases from J, the junction contained 7 bases not matched to a gene. CDR3 sequence: CASSVEPSGPTYEQYF. CDR3 in DNA: TGTGCCAGCAGCGTAGAGCCTAGCGGGCCTACCTACGAGCAGTACTTC.

The chain couples TRBV30 to TRBJ2-6; possible D gene TRBD1, 6 bases. V was trimmed by 0 bases and J by 0 bases, leaving 12 bases between them. CDR3 length: 17 residues. CDR1 and CDR2 (germline): GTSNPN, SVGIG (reference sequence). CDR3 region: CAWSVQGIISGANVLTF. CDR3 bases: TGTGCCTGGAGTGTACAGGGAATTATCTCTGGGGCCAACGTCCTGACTTTC.

The chain carries TRBV29-1 and TRBJ2-3; 12 bases match TRBD2. The CDR3 covers 13 residues. The germline gives CDR1 SQVTM, CDR2 ANQGSEA. V trimming: 6 bases; J trimming: 5 bases; junction bases outside the gene matches: 3. CDR3 coding DNA: TGCAGCGTCGGACTAGCGGGGTTAGATACGCAGTATTTT. Residues: CSVGLAGLDTQYF.

A single count supports this clone. The CDR3 protein is CASSLEFRGSTDTQYF. CDR3 nucleotides: TGTGCCAGCAGCTTAGAATTCCGGGGGAGCACAGATACGCAGTATTTT. This chain connects TRBV7-8 to TRBJ2-3; D is possibly TRBD2 (6 bases). V was cut by 1 base and J by 0 bases, with 11 bases left in between. This CDR3 contains 16 residues. Germline V gene lookup returns CDR1 SGHVS and CDR2 FQNEAQ.

This clone was counted a single time. V and J are TRBV10-3 and TRBJ1-1; D not certain. The V and J ends lost 2 bases and 4 bases respectively, with 8 bases between them. This CDR3 is built from 13 residues. Germline loops: CDR1 ENHRY, CDR2 SYGVKD. CDR3 DNA sequence: TGTGCCATCAGTGAGAGCTCGAGCACTGAAGCTTTCTTT. Translating gives CAISESSSTEAFF.

The V call is TRBV3-1 (or the pseudogene TRBV3-2), the J call TRBJ2-3; the match to TRBD2 covers 12 bases. The V and J ends lost 3 bases and 5 bases, in that order; junction bases with no gene match: 6. This CDR3 contains 16 residues. Per the germline V gene, CDR1 is LGHDT and CDR2 is YNNKEL (reference sequence). CDR3 loop: CASSQRTSGTGDTQYF. The CDR3, as DNA: TGTGCCAGCAGCCAGAGGACTAGCGGGACGGGAGATACGCAGTATTTT.

The genes are TRBV5-6 and TRBJ2-3; the D is unclear. The germline CDR1 and CDR2 sequences are SGHDT and YYEEEE. The germline V and J ends were trimmed by 4 bases and 2 bases, with 5 bases remaining between them. The CDR3 covers 12 residues. The CDR3 region has the DNA TGTGCCAGCAGCGGCAACACAGATACGCAGTATTTT. It is translated as CASSGNTDTQYF. The full variable domain, completed using reference TRBV5-6 and TRBJ2-3, is DAGVTQSPTHLIKTRGQQVTLRCSPKSGHDTVSWYQQALGQGPQFIFQYYEEEERQRGNFPDRFSGHQFPNYSSELNVNALLLGDSALYLCASSGNTDTQYFGPGTRLTVL.

This rearrangement joins TRBV27 to TRBJ2-1, with TRBD2 matching 10 bases. Germline V gene lookup returns CDR1 MNHEY and CDR2 SMNVEV (reference sequence). Trimming removed 1 base from V and 9 bases from J; junction bases left unmatched: 12. The length of the CDR3 is 17 residues. DNA for the CDR3: TGTGCCAGCAGTTTATATGCTAGCGGGAGAAATTCAGGTGAGCAGTTCTTC. It codes for CASSLYASGRNSGEQFF.

This clone was picked up a small number of times. The CDR3 is CASRAGGPTNNNEQFF. The CDR3 DNA follows: TGTGCAAGTCGAGCGGGGGGGCCTACAAATAACAATGAGCAGTTCTTC. The gene calls are TRBV12-2 and TRBJ2-1; the table's D gene call, TRBD2, was not cross checked with the DNA. TRBV12-2 is reported as a pseudogene. CDR3 size: 16 residues.

CDR3 sequence (DNA): TGTGCCAGCAGTGGGGGACGGGGGACTGAAGCTTTCTTT. Protein sequence: CASSGGRGTEAFF. The V and J genes are TRBV2 and TRBJ1-1; TRBD1 is a possible D gene (5 bases). Trimming removed 4 bases from V and 5 bases from J, with 11 bases in between. This CDR3 spans 13 amino acids. Germline CDR1 SNHLY, CDR2 FYNNEI.

A few counts support this clone. The J gene is TRBJ1-1, the V gene TRBV6-5; D remains ambiguous. Germline V gives CDR1 MNHEY, CDR2 SVGAGI. V lost 8 bases, J lost 7 bases, and 11 bases lay in between. This CDR3 is built from 11 residues. The chain's CDR3 is CASLIGIEAFF. Here the CDR3 DNA reads TGTGCCAGCCTGATCGGGATTGAAGCTTTCTTT.

The J gene is TRBJ1-1, the V gene TRBV11-3; D possibly corresponds to TRBD1 (6 bases). V was clipped by 1 base and J by 6 bases, with 15 bases between them. The CDR3 runs 15 residues. CDR1 is SGHNT, CDR2 YENEEA, per germline. CDR3 bases: TGTGCCAGCAGCTTAGGTTACAGGGTTCGCGCTGAAGCTTTCTTT. Translated: CASSLGYRVRAEAFF.

The chain employs TRBV11-2 and TRBJ1-1; D call uncertain. The germline CDR1 and CDR2 sequences are SGHAT and FQNNGV. This CDR3 has 12 residues. Trimming pared 3 bases from V and 6 bases from J, leaving 8 bases between. CDR3 residues: CASSFSTPEAFF. In DNA, the CDR3 is TGTGCCAGCAGCTTTAGCACCCCTGAAGCTTTCTTT.

Written as DNA, the CDR3 is TGTGCCTGGAGGAGGAGAGCGGGTTCCACAGATACGCAGTATTTT. This sequence encodes CAWRRRAGSTDTQYF. The rearrangement uses TRBV30 and TRBJ2-3, with TRBD2 as a possible D gene (6 bases). V lost 3 bases, J lost 2 bases, and 15 bases lay in between. CDR1 and CDR2 (germline): GTSNPN, SVGIG (reference sequence). This CDR3 is 15 amino acids long.

By share, this clone counts as medium-sized. The chain uses TRBV3-1 (or the pseudogene TRBV3-2) and TRBJ2-2; 7 nucleotides agree with TRBD1. This CDR3 contains 15 residues. Germline CDR1 is LGHDT and CDR2 is YNNKEL (reference sequence). The trim removed 5 bases at V and 5 bases at J, leaving 8 bases unmatched. Here the CDR3 reads CASSGPGTATGELFF. CDR3 in DNA: TGTGCCAGCAGCGGACCCGGGACAGCGACCGGGGAGCTGTTTTTT.